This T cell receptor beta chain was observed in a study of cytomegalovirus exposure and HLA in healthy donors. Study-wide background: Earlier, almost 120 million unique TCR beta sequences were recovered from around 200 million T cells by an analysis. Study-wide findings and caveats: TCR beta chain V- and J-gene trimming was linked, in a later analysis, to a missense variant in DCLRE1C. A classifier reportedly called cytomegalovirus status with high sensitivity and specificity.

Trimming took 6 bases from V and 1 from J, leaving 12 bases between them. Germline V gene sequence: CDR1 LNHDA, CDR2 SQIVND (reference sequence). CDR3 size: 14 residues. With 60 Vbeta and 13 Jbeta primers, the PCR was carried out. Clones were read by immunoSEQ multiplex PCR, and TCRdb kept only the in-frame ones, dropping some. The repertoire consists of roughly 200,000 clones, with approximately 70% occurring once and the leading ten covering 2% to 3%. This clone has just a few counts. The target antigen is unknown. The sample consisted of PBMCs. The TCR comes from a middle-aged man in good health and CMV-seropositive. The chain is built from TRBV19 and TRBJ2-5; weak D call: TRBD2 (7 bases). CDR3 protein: CASSLRGGQETQYF. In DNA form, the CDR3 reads TGTGCCAGTAGCCTAAGGGGGGGCCAAGAGACCCAGTACTTC.